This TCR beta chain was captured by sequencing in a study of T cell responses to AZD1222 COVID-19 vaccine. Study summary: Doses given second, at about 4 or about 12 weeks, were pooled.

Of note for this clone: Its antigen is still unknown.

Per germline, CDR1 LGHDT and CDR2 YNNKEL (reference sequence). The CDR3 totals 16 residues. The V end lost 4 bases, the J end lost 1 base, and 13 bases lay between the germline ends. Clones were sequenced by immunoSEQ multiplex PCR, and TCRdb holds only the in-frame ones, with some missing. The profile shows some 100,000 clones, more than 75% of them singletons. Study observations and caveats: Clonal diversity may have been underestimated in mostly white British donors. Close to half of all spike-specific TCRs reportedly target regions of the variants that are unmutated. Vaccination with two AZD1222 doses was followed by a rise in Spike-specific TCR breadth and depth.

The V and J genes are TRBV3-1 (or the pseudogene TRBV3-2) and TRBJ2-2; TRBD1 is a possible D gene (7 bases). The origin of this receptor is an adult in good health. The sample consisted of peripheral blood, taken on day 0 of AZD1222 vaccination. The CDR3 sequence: CASSPRGQWNTGELFF. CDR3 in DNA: TGTGCCAGCAGCCCGCGGGGACAGTGGAACACCGGGGAGCTGTTTTTT.